Following are 8 T cell receptor beta chains from one sample sequenced in a study of control samples from healthy donors and cancer patients (TCRdb year 2020). Library preparation used the immunoSEQ multiplex PCR assay. The clones in this table, taken by TCRdb from immuneACCESS, are in-frame only. Not every clone is retained; where verified, under half of the shortfall comes from an unresolved V gene, and the cause of the rest is unknown. In this sample the table shows fewer than 500,000 clones, 75% to 95% of which occur a single time. The ten largest clones take up around 6.4% of the sample. Sequences were obtained from PBMCs. The receptor source for this set is a man aged 40-49 years with head and neck cancer.

The table lists this clone with a count of one. The chain is built from TRBV6-5 and TRBJ1-6; D gene ambiguous. The CDR3 is made up of 14 amino acids. V was clipped by 6 bases and J by 7 bases, with 13 bases between them. Germline V lookup: CDR1 MNHEY, CDR2 SVGAGI. The CDR3 coding sequence is TGTGCCAGCAGGGACCAGACGGCAAATTCACCCCTCCACTTT. Encoded protein: CASRDQTANSPLHF.

The J gene is TRBJ2-7, the V gene TRBV7-3; perhaps TRBD1 as D (5 bases). The length of the CDR3 is 13 residues. The germline V gene encodes CDR1 SGHTA and CDR2 FQGTGA. V dropped 2 bases and J dropped 2 bases, with 7 bases sitting between them. The CDR3 is CASSLDRPYEQYF. The CDR3 nucleotides are TGTGCCAGCAGCTTAGACAGACCCTACGAGCAGTACTTC.

This clone came up once. V usage is TRBV6-1 and J usage is TRBJ1-2; 9 bases line up with TRBD1. The germline CDR1 and CDR2 sequences are MNHNS and SASEGT. The CDR3 spans 14 residues. V lost 3 bases to trimming and J lost 3 bases; unmatched junction nucleotides: 2. CDR3 region: CASSDRDRDYGYTF. The CDR3 bases are TGTGCCAGCAGTGACCGGGACAGGGACTATGGCTACACCTTC.

This clone was picked up a small number of times. The chain combines TRBV6-1 with TRBJ1-2, with 7 positions matching TRBD1. Germline V gene data show CDR1 as MNHNS and CDR2 as SASEGT. This CDR3 is built from 12 residues. V shed 3 bases, J shed 7 bases, and the junction held 2 bases outside the gene matches. The CDR3 DNA follows: TGTGCCAGCAGTGAGTACAGGGGTGGCTACACCTTC. It is translated as CASSEYRGGYTF.

Note on this clone: The sample carries other DNA sequences with the same CDR3. The chain carries TRBV4-1 and TRBJ2-7; D uncertain. CDR1 and CDR2 (germline): MGHRA, YSYEKL. This CDR3 has 12 residues. The V end lost 4 bases, the J end lost 0 bases, and 4 bases lay between the germline ends. CDR3 residues: CASSPDSYEQYF. The DNA of the CDR3 is TGCGCCAGCAGCCCGGACTCCTACGAGCAGTACTTC.

The gene calls are TRBV6-2 or TRBV6-3 and TRBJ2-3; 7 positions agree with TRBD2. This CDR3 is 15 amino acids long. CDR1 is MNHEY, CDR2 SVGEGT, per germline. Trimming removed 5 bases from V and 4 bases from J; junction bases left unmatched: 9. CDR3 sequence: CASSGRDASPDTQYF. CDR3 DNA: TGTGCCAGCAGTGGGAGGGACGCTAGTCCAGATACGCAGTATTTT.

The rearrangement links TRBV28 to TRBJ1-1, with D possibly being TRBD1 (5 bases). CDR1 MDHEN and CDR2 SYDVKM come from the germline V gene. Between the trimmed V and J ends, which lost 0 bases and 1 base, there was a span of 9 bases. This CDR3 is built from 15 residues. For the CDR3, the DNA is TGTGCCAGCAGTTTATGGGGGACCGGGAACACTGAAGCTTTCTTT. This gives the protein CASSLWGTGNTEAFF.

This clone has just one count. This chain links TRBV5-5 with TRBJ1-4, with D unresolved. The CDR3 is 11 residues long. The V gene's germline CDR1 is SGHKS and CDR2 YYEKEE (reference sequence). V was trimmed by 4 bases and J by 8 bases, leaving 6 bases between them. The CDR3 nucleotides read TGTGCCAGCAGCGAGCAGGAAAAACTGTTTTTT. Amino acid sequence: CASSEQEKLFF.